The rows below give T cell receptor beta chains drawn from one sample of a study of CD8+CD57+ T cells in acquired aplastic anemia. TCRdb re-called the reads with MiXCR, one entry per CDR3 protein. The repertoire holds 130,000 or so distinct CDR3 sequences, 50% to 60% seen once, with roughly 30% in the top ten. What was sequenced was sorted CD4+, CD8+, or CD8+CD57+ T cells (not recorded which) from PBMCs. The receptors derive from a human donor with aplastic anemia. CDR3s include the opening cysteine and the closing phenylalanine or tryptophan. The D gene is left open where the match is weak. Only some rows state a clone size, as once, few, many or a class for expanded clones.

clone_size,v_call,d_call,j_call,cdr3_aa,cdr3_nt
few,TRBV29-1,-,TRBJ2-1,CSVSPGGSSYNEQFF,TGCAGCGTTTCCCCTGGAGGGAGCTCCTACAATGAGCAGTTCTTC
once,TRBV7-2,-,TRBJ2-3,CASSLAGHTDTQYF,TGTGCCAGCAGCTTAGCCGGACACACAGATACGCAGTATTTT
-,TRBV20-1,-,TRBJ2-5,CSARGVSETQYF,TGCAGTGCTAGAGGGGTCAGCGAGACCCAGTACTTC
-,TRBV11-2,TRBD2,TRBJ2-2,CASSILVGRTVGELFF,TGTGCCAGCAGCATTCTTGTCGGGAGGACGGTCGGGGAGCTGTTTTTT
-,TRBV7-8,-,TRBJ1-4,CASSLNRGEKLFF,TGTGCCAGCAGCTTAAATCGGGGGGAAAAACTGTTTTTT
once,TRBV5-1,-,TRBJ2-1,CASSPMDGEQFF,TGCGCCAGCAGCCCTATGGACGGAGAGCAGTTCTTC
-,TRBV6-1,-,TRBJ1-5,CASSERFGYESNQPQHF,TGTGCCAGCAGTGAAAGGTTCGGGTACGAGTCAAATCAGCCCCAGCATTTT
-,TRBV19,TRBD2,TRBJ2-1,CASRGSREVEYNEQFF,TGTGCCAGTAGAGGGTCGCGGGAGGTAGAATACAATGAGCAGTTCTTC
few,TRBV7-8,TRBD1,TRBJ2-7,CASSLTTGSYEQYF,TGTGCCAGCAGCTTAACGACAGGGTCCTACGAGCAGTACTTC
-,TRBV16,TRBD1,TRBJ1-6,CASRGTANSPLHF,TGTGCCAGCAGAGGGACAGCGAATTCACCCCTCCACTTT
-,TRBV20-1,-,TRBJ1-2,CSALQGLAGYTF,TGCAGTGCCCTCCAGGGTTTGGCTGGCTACACCTTC
-,TRBV12-3/TRBV12-4,-,TRBJ1-5,CASSLSQYQPQHF,TGTGCCAGCAGTTTAAGTCAGTATCAGCCCCAGCATTTT
-,TRBV7-8,TRBD2,TRBJ2-1,CASSPGTSGRVNEQFF,TGTGCCAGCAGTCCAGGGACTAGCGGGAGGGTTAATGAGCAGTTCTTC
-,TRBV7-8,-,TRBJ2-1,CASLDYYNEQFF,TGTGCCAGCTTGGACTACTACAATGAGCAGTTCTTC
-,TRBV11-1,TRBD2,TRBJ2-7,CASSPGTSGRSEQYF,TGTGCCAGCAGCCCCGGGACTAGCGGGAGGAGCGAGCAGTACTTC
-,TRBV24-1,-,TRBJ1-5,CATSVGNQPQHF,TGTGCCACCAGTGTAGGGAATCAGCCCCAGCATTTT
-,TRBV5-5,TRBD1,TRBJ1-6,CASSFTGEAPLHF,TGTGCCAGCAGCTTTACAGGGGAGGCACCCCTCCACTTT
few,TRBV2,-,TRBJ2-7,CASSVIRSSYEQYF,TGTGCCAGCAGTGTTATCAGGAGCTCCTACGAGCAGTACTTC
-,TRBV20-1,TRBD1,TRBJ2-7,CSASRTGASSEQYF,TGCAGTGCTAGCCGGACAGGGGCGAGTTCCGAGCAGTACTTC
-,TRBV24-1,TRBD1,TRBJ1-5,CATSEPGTDNEPQHF,TGTGCCACCAGTGAACCCGGGACAGACAATGAGCCCCAGCATTTT
-,TRBV10-3,-,TRBJ2-7,CAISGRLQDEQYF,TGTGCCATCAGTGGGAGGCTTCAGGACGAGCAGTACTTC
many,TRBV2,-,TRBJ2-1,CASSDYLFNEQFF,TGTGCCAGCAGTGACTACCTGTTCAATGAGCAGTTCTTC
-,TRBV24-1,-,TRBJ2-3,CATSEGSYWAQYF,TGTGCCACCAGTGAAGGCTCCTATTGGGCGCAGTATTTT
-,TRBV19,-,TRBJ1-2,CASLEREGLYGYTF,-
many,TRBV27,TRBD1,TRBJ2-7,CASRAPGTGATYEQYF,TGTGCCAGCAGGGCCCCAGGGACAGGGGCCACCTACGAGCAGTACTTC
-,TRBV15,-,TRBJ1-1,CATSRDTTEAFF,TGTGCCACCAGCAGGGACACGACTGAAGCTTTCTTT
few,TRBV12-3/TRBV12-4,-,TRBJ2-6,CASYYGAALANVLTF,TGTGCCAGCTACTACGGGGCGGCCCTGGCCAACGTCCTGACTTTC
-,TRBV10-3,-,TRBJ2-7,CAISDGGVTGELYF,TGTGCCATCAGTGATGGGGGCGTTACCGGGGAGCTGTACTTC
few,TRBV2,TRBD1,TRBJ1-4,CASGGQGEKLFF,TGTGCCAGCGGGGGACAGGGGGAAAAACTGTTTTTT
-,TRBV20-1,-,TRBJ1-6,CSARGVATLYNSPLHF,TGCAGTGCTAGGGGGGTGGCGACCCTGTATAATTCACCCCTCCACTTT
-,TRBV15,-,TRBJ2-1,CATSRDGAFYTEQFF,TGTGCCACCAGCAGAGACGGGGCATTCTACACTGAGCAGTTCTTC
-,TRBV2,TRBD1,TRBJ1-1,CAWVQGLNTEAFF,TGTGCCTGGGTACAGGGGTTGAACACTGAAGCTTTCTTT
-,TRBV14,TRBD1,TRBJ2-7,CASSGRGQRYEQYF,TGTGCCAGCAGCGGACGGGGACAGCGCTACGAGCAGTACTTC
many,TRBV7-9,-,TRBJ1-6,CASTRGKDNSPLHF,TGTGCCAGCACCCGGGGGAAGGATAATTCACCCCTCCACTTT
-,TRBV4-1,-,TRBJ2-3,CASSESSGADTQYF,TGCGCCAGCAGCGAAAGTTCTGGGGCAGATACGCAGTATTTT
-,TRBV7-9,TRBD1,TRBJ2-7,CASSLGTAVNYEQYF,TGTGCCAGCAGCCTGGGGACAGCGGTCAACTACGAGCAGTACTTC
-,TRBV24-1,TRBD2,TRBJ2-7,CATSGSGLHYEQYF,TGTGCCACCAGTGGTTCGGGACTACACTACGAGCAGTACTTC
-,TRBV24-1,TRBD1,TRBJ2-2,CATSDLDRDTGELFF,TGTGCCACCAGTGACCTGGACAGGGACACCGGGGAGCTGTTTTTT
-,TRBV7-2,TRBD2,TRBJ2-3,CASGLAGSTDTQYF,TGTGCTAGCGGTCTAGCGGGGAGCACAGATACGCAGTATTTT
-,TRBV6-6,-,TRBJ2-5,CASAQLQETQYF,TGTGCCAGTGCCCAGCTCCAAGAGACCCAGTACTTC
-,TRBV25-1,-,TRBJ1-4,CASSDSGQINEKLFF,TGTGCCAGCAGTGACTCAGGACAGATTAATGAAAAACTGTTTTTT